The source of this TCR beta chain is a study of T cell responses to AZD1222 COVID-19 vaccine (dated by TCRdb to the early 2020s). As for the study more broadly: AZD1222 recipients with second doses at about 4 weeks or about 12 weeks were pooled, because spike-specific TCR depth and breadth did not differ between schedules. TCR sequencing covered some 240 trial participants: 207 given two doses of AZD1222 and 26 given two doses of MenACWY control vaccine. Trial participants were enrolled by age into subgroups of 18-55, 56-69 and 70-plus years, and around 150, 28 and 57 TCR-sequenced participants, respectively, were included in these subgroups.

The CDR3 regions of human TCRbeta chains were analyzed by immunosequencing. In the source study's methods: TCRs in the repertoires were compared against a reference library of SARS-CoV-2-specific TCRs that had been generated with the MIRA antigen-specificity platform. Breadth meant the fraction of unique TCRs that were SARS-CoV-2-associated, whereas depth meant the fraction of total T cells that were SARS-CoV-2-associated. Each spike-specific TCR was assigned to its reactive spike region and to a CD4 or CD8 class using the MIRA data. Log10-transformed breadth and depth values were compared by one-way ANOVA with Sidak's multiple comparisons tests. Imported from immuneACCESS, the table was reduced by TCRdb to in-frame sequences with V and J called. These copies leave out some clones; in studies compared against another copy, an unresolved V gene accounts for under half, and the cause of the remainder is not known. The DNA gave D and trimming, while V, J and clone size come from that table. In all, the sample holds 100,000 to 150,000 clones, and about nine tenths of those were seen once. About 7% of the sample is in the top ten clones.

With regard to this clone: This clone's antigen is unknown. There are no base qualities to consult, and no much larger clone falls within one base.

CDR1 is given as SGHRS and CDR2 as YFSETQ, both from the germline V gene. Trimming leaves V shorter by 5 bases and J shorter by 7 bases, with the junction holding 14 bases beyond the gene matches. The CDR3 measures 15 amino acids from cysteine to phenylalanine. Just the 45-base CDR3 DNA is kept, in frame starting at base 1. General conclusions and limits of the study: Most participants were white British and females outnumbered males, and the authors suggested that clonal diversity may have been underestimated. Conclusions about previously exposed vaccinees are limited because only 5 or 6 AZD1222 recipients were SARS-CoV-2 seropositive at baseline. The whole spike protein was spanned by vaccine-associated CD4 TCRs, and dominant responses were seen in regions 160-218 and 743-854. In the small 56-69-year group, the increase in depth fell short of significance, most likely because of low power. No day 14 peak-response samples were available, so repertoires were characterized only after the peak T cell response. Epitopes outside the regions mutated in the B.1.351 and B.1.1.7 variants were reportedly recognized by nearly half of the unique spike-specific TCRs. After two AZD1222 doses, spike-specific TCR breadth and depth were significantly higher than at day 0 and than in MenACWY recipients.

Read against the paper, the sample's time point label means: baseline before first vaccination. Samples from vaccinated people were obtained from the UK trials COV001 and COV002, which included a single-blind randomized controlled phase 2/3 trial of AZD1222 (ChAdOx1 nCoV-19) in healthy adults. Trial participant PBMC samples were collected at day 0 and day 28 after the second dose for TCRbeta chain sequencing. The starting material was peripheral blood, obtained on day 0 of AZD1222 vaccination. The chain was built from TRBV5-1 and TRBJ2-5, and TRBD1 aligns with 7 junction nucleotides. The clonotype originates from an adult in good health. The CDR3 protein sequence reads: CASRSPGQTSGTQYF. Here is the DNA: TGCGCCAGCAGGTCTCCGGGACAGACGTCTGGGACCCAGTACTTC.